This T cell receptor (beta chain) appears in the sequencing data of a study of OX40 agonist ivuxolimab in advanced cancers. In the study overall: Three individuals attained partial responses, comprising one hepatocellular carcinoma case and two cutaneous melanoma cases. General study points: CD8+ T cells averaged more expanded clones than CD4+.

With respect to this clone: What it recognizes is unknown.

This CDR3 region has 15 residues. In germline, CDR1 is SGHRS, CDR2 YFSETQ. The ends lost 0 bases at V and 6 bases at J; junction bases unmatched: 2. Using immunoSEQ multiplex PCR, the repertoire was profiled, and TCRdb retains in-frame clones only, with some absent. Among 65,000 to 90,000 clones, around 90% were seen once, and the ten largest hold over 2%. The clonotype comes from an adult with an advanced solid tumor such as melanoma, head and neck, liver or kidney cancer. The J gene is TRBJ2-1, the V gene TRBV5-1; 11 bases map to TRBD2. This specimen consisted of CD4+ or CD8+ T cells sorted from blood, obtained in a trial of the OX40 agonist ivuxolimab. The CDR3 spells CASSLGTSGSNEQFF. CDR3 in DNA: TGCGCCAGCAGCTTGGGGACTAGCGGGTCCAATGAGCAGTTCTTC. Supplemented by reference TRBV5-1 and TRBJ2-1, the full variable domain reads KAGVTQTPRYLIKTRGQQVTLSCSPISGHRSVSWYQQTPGQGLQFLFEYFSETQRNKGNFPGRFSGRQFSNSRSEMNVSTLELGDSALYLCASSLGTSGSNEQFFGPGTRLTVL.